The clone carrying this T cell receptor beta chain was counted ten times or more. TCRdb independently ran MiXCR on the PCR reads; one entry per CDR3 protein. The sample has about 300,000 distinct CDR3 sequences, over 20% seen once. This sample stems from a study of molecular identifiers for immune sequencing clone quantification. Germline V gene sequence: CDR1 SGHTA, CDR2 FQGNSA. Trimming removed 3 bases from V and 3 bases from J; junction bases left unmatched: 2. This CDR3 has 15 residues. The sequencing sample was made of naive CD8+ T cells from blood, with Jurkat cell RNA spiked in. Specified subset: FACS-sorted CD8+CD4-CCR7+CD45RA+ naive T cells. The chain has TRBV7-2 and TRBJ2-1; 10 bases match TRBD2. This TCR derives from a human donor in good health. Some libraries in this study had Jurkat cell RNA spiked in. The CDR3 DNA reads TGTGCCAGCAGCTTGACTAGCGGGTACTACAATGAGCAGTTCTTC. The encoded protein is CASSLTSGYYNEQFF.